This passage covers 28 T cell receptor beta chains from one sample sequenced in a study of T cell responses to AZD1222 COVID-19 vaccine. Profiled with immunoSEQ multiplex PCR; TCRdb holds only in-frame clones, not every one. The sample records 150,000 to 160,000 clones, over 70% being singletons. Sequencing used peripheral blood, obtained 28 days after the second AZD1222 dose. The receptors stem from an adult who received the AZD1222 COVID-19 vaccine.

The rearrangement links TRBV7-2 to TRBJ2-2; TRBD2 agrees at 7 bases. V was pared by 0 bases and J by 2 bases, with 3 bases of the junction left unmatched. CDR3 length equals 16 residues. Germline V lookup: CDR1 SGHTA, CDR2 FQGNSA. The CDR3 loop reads CASSLAGGPNTGELFF. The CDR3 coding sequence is TGTGCCAGCAGCTTAGCGGGAGGGCCAAACACCGGGGAGCTGTTTTTT.

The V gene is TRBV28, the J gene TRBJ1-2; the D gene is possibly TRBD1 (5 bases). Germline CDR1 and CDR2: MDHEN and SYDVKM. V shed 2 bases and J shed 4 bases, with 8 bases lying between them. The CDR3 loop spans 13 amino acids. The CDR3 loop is CASSLGAGYGYTF. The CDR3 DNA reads TGTGCCAGCAGTTTAGGGGCGGGCTATGGCTACACCTTC.

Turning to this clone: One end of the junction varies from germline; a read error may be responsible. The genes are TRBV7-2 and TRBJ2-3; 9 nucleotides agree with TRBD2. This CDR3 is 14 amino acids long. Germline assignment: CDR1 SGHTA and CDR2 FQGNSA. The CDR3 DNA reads TGTGCCAGCAGCATAGCGGGAGCCACAGATACGCAGTATTTT. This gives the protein CASSIAGATDTQYF.

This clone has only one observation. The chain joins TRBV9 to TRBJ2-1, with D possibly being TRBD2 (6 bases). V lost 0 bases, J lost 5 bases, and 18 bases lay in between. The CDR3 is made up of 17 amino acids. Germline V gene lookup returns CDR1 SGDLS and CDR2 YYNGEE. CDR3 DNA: TGTGCCAGCAGCGTAGACCTCCGGGGGATCAAAAACAATGAGCAGTTCTTC. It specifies CASSVDLRGIKNNEQFF.

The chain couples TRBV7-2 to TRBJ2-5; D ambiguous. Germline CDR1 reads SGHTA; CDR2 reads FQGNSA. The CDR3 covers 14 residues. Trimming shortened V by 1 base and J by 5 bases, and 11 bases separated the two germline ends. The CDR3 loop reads CASSLERFYETQYF. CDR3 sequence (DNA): TGTGCCAGCAGCTTAGAAAGGTTTTACGAGACCCAGTACTTC.

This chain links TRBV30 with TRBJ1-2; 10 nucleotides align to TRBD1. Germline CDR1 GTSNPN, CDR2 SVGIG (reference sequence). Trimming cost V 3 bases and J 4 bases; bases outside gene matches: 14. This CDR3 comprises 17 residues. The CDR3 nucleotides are TGTGCCTGGAGGAAACCGGGACAGGGGAGTTCCGGCTATGGCTACACCTTC. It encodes CAWRKPGQGSSGYGYTF.

The CDR3 DNA reads as TGTGCCAGCAGCCAAGATTTATTATACGAGCAGTACTTC. Encoded protein: CASSQDLLYEQYF. V is TRBV4-2 and J is TRBJ2-7; D ambiguous. Germline CDR1 reads LGHNA; CDR2 reads YNFKEQ. The CDR3 sequence is 13 residues long. V lost 0 bases and J lost 4, with 7 bases in between.

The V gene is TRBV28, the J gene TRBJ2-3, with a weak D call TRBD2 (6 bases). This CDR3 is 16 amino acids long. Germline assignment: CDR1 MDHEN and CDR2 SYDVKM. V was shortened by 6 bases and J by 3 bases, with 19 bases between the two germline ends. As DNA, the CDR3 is TGTGCCAGCAGCCATAGGGGACCCGGGGGAACAGATACGCAGTATTTT. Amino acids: CASSHRGPGGTDTQYF.

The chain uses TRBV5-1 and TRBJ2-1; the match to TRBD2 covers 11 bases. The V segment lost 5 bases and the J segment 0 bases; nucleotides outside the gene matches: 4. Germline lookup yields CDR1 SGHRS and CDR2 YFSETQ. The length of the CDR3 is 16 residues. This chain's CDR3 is CASRGLAGSSYNEQFF. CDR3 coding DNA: TGCGCCAGCAGAGGACTAGCGGGTAGCTCCTACAATGAGCAGTTCTTC.

The CDR3 sequence is CASIPRGTGGWTEAFF. CDR3 in DNA: TGTGCCAGTATCCCAAGGGGGACAGGGGGCTGGACTGAAGCTTTCTTT. This chain uses TRBV19 with TRBJ1-1, with 12 nucleotides matching TRBD1. The CDR3 spans 16 residues. V lost 7 bases, J lost 5 bases, and 11 bases stayed unmatched. Germline values: CDR1 LNHDA, CDR2 SQIVND (reference sequence).

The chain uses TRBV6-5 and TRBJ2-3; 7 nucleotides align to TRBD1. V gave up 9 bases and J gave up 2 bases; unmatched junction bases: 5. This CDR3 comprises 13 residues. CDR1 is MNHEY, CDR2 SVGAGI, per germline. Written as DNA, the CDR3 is TGTGCCAGGAGCGACAGGGTCACAGATACGCAGTATTTT. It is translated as CARSDRVTDTQYF.

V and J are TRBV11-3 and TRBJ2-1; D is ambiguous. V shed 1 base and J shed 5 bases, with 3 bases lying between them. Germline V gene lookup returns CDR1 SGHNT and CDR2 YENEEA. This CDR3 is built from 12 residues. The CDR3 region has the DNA TGTGCCAGCAGCTTAGTAGACAATGAGCAGTTCTTC. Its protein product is CASSLVDNEQFF.

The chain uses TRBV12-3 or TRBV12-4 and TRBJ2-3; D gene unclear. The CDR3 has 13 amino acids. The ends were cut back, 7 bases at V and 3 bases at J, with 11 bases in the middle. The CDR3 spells CASIKMRTDTQYF. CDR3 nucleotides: TGTGCCAGCATCAAAATGAGGACAGATACGCAGTATTTT.

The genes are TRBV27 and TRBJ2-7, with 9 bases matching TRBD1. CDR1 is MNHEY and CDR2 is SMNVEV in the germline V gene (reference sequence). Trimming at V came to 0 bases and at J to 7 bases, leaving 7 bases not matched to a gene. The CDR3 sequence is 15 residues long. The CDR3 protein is CASSLSGQGLEEQYF. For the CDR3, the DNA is TGTGCCAGCAGTTTATCAGGACAGGGGTTGGAGGAGCAGTACTTC.

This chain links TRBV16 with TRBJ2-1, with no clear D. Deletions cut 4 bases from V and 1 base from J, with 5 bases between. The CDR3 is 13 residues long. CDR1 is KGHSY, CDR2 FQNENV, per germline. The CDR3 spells CASSLRSYNEQFF. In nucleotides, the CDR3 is TGTGCCAGCAGCCTTCGGTCCTACAATGAGCAGTTCTTC.

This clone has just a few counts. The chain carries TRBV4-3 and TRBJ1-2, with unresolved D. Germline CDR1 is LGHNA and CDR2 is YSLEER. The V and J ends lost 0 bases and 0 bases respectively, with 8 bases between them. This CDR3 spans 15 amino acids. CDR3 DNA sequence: TGCGCCAGCAGCCAAGATCTAACGGCTAACTATGGCTACACCTTC. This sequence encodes CASSQDLTANYGYTF.

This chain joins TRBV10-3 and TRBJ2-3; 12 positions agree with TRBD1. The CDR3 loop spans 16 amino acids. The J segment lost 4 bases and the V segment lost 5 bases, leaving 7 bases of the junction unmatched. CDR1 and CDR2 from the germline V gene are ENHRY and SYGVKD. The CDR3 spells CAISRSGTGGPDTQYF. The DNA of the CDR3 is TGTGCCATCAGTCGATCCGGGACAGGGGGCCCAGATACGCAGTATTTT.

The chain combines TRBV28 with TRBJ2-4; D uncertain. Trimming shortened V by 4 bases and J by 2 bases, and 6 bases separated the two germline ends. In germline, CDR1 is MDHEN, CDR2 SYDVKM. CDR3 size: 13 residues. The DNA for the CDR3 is TGTGCCAGCAGTTCACGTTCCAAAAACATTCAGTACTTC. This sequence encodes CASSSRSKNIQYF.

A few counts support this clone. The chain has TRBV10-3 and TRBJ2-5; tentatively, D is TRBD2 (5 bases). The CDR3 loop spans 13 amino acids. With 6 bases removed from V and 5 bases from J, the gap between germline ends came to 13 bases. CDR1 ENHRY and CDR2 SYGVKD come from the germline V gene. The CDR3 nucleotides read TGTGCCATCAGCGCGACTACAGTGGAGACCCAGTACTTC. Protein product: CAISATTVETQYF.

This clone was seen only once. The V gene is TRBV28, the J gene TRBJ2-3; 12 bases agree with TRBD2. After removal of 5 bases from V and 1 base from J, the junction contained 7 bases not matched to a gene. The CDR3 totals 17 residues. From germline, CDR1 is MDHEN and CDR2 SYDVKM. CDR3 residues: CASSTPSGRAGTDTQYF. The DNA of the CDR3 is TGTGCCAGCAGTACCCCTAGCGGGAGGGCCGGCACAGATACGCAGTATTTT.

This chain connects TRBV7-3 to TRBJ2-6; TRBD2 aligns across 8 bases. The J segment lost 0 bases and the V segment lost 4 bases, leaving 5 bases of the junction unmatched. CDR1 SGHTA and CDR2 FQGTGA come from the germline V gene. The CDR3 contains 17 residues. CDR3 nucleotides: TGTGCCAGCAGCTCTCCCCGGGGGGGCTCTGGGGCCAACGTCCTGACTTTC. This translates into CASSSPRGGSGANVLTF. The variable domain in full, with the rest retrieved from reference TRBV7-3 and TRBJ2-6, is GAGVSQTPSNKVTEKGKYVELRCDPISGHTALYWYRQSLGQGPEFLIYFQGTGAADDSGLPNDRFFAVRPEGSVSTLKIQRTERGDSAVYLCASSSPRGGSGANVLTFGAGSRLTVL.

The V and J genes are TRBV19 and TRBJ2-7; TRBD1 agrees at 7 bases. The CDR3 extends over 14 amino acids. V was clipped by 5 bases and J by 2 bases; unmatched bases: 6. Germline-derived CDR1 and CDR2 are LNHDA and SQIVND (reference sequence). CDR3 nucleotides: TGTGCCAGTAGTGTACAGGGGATCCCCTACGAGCAGTACTTC. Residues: CASSVQGIPYEQYF.

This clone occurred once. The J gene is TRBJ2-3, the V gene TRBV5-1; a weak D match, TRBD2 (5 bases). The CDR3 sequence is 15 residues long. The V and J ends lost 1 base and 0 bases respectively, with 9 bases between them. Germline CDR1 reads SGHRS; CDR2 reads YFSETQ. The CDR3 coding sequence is TGCGCCAGCAGCTTGAGCGGACTCAGCACAGATACGCAGTATTTT. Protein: CASSLSGLSTDTQYF.

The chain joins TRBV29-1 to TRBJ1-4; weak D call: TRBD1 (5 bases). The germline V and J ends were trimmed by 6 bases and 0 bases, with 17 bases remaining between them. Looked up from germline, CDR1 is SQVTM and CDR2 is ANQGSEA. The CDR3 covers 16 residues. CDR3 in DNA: TGCAGCGTCCTCGGGGCAGTTGGGTCAACTAATGAAAAACTGTTTTTT. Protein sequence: CSVLGAVGSTNEKLFF.

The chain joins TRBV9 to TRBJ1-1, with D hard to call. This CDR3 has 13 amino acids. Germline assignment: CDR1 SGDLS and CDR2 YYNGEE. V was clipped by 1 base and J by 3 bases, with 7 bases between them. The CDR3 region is CASSVTDDTEAFF. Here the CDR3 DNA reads TGTGCCAGCAGCGTAACGGACGACACTGAAGCTTTCTTT.

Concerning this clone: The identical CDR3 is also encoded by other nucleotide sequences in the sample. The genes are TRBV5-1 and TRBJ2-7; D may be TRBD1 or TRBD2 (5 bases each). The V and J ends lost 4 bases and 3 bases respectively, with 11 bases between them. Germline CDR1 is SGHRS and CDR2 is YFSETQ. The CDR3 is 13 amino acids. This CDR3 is CASSRDGDYEQYF. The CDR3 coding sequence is TGCGCCAGCAGCAGGGACGGCGACTACGAGCAGTACTTC. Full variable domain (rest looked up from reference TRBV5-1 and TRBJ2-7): KAGVTQTPRYLIKTRGQQVTLSCSPISGHRSVSWYQQTPGQGLQFLFEYFSETQRNKGNFPGRFSGRQFSNSRSEMNVSTLELGDSALYLCASSRDGDYEQYFGPGTRLTVT.

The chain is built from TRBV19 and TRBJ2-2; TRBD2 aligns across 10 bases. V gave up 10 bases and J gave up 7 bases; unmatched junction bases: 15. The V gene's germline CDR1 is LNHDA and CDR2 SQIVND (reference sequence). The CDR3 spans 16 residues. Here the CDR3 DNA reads TGTGCCACCACCTCGCGAGCGGGAGGGCCTAACGGGGAGCTGTTTTTT. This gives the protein CATTSRAGGPNGELFF.

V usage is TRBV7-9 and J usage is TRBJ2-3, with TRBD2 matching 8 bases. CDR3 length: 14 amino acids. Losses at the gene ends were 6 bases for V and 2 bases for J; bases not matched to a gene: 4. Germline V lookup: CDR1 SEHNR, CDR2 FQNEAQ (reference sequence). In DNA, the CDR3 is TGTGCCAGCAGAACTAGCGGAACCACAGATACGCAGTATTTT. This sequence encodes CASRTSGTTDTQYF.